The 16 T cell receptor beta chains below come from one sample, sequenced in a study of T cells in localized non-small cell lung cancer. Assay: immunoSEQ multiplex PCR; the TCRdb copy retains only in-frame clones and omits some. The top ten clones hold approximately 1.7% of a sample with 100,000 to 150,000 clones, around 90% of them seen once. The source material was peripheral blood, sampled before any cancer treatment. Every receptor here comes from a female donor over 55 with stage I lung adenocarcinoma.

The chain employs TRBV2 and TRBJ2-7; 8 bases align to TRBD2. Trimming cost V 4 bases and J 3 bases; bases outside gene matches: 8. Germline lookup yields CDR1 SNHLY and CDR2 FYNNEI. The CDR3 is 15 amino acids. The CDR3 DNA reads as TGTGCCAGCAGTGGTTCCGGGACTAGAGTCTACGAGCAGTACTTC. Protein product: CASSGSGTRVYEQYF.

The rearrangement uses TRBV9 and TRBJ2-1; tentatively, D is TRBD2 (6 bases). The length of the CDR3 is 15 residues. Trimming took 4 bases from V and 4 from J, leaving 15 bases between them. Per the germline V gene, CDR1 is SGDLS and CDR2 is YYNGEE. CDR3: CASSSLATEYNEQFF. In DNA form, the CDR3 reads TGTGCCAGCAGCTCCCTAGCGACAGAGTACAATGAGCAGTTCTTC. Supplemented by reference TRBV9 and TRBJ2-1, the full variable domain reads DSGVTQTPKHLITATGQRVTLRCSPRSGDLSVYWYQQSLDQGLQFLIQYYNGEERAKGNILERFSAQQFPDLHSELNLSSLELGDSALYFCASSSLATEYNEQFFGPGTRLTVL.

This chain joins TRBV2 and TRBJ2-1; no clear D. Germline CDR1 and CDR2: SNHLY and FYNNEI. V lost 5 bases and J 8 bases, leaving 4 bases between the germline ends. The CDR3 loop spans 10 amino acids. The CDR3 DNA sequence: TGTGCCAGCAGTTCCGATGAGCAGTTCTTC. It translates to CASSSDEQFF.

The chain recombines TRBV10-1 with TRBJ2-7; no definite D call. V lost 0 bases and J 0 bases, leaving 9 bases between the germline ends. Germline CDR1 WNHNN, CDR2 SYGVQD (reference sequence). This CDR3 is built from 15 residues. The CDR3 here is CASSESSLTSYEQYF. CDR3 in DNA: TGCGCCAGCAGTGAGTCCAGTTTAACCTCCTACGAGCAGTACTTC.

This chain connects TRBV27 to TRBJ2-2, with a possible D match to TRBD2 (6 bases). The CDR3 is made up of 17 amino acids. Per germline, CDR1 MNHEY and CDR2 SMNVEV (reference sequence). V dropped 3 bases and J dropped 0 bases, with 14 bases sitting between them. The CDR3 is CASSFHLLAPNTGELFF. The CDR3 bases are TGTGCCAGCAGTTTTCACCTCCTAGCGCCGAACACCGGGGAGCTGTTTTTT.

The rearrangement joins TRBV28 to TRBJ2-7; weak D call: TRBD2 (7 bases). Trimming stripped 3 bases from V and 7 bases from J, with 13 bases between. Germline V lookup: CDR1 MDHEN, CDR2 SYDVKM. The CDR3 is 13 amino acids. CDR3 amino acids: CASSFGGLGEQYF. The CDR3 nucleotides read TGTGCCAGCAGTTTCGGGGGGCTGGGGGAGCAGTACTTC.

The V and J genes are TRBV7-2 and TRBJ2-3; possible D gene TRBD2, 6 bases. Trimming took off 3 bases at V and 6 bases at J, with 13 bases between the two ends. Germline V gene data show CDR1 as SGHTA and CDR2 as FQGNSA. The CDR3 length is 14 residues. CDR3 protein: CASSFKRSGDTQYF. Here the CDR3 DNA reads TGTGCCAGCAGCTTCAAAAGGAGCGGGGATACGCAGTATTTT.

The chain links TRBV19 to TRBJ1-1; TRBD1 is a possible D gene (6 bases). From germline, CDR1 is LNHDA and CDR2 SQIVND (reference sequence). Deletions cut 4 bases from V and 0 bases from J, with 18 bases between. This CDR3 has 17 residues. The CDR3: CASSRRQVNNMNTEAFF. In DNA form, the CDR3 reads TGTGCCAGTAGTAGGCGACAGGTTAACAACATGAACACTGAAGCTTTCTTT.

The chain employs TRBV6-6 and TRBJ2-6, with 7 bases matching TRBD1. V shed 5 bases, J shed 1 base, and the junction held 5 bases outside the gene matches. The CDR3 is made up of 16 amino acids. The V gene's germline CDR1 is MNHNY and CDR2 SVGAGI (reference sequence). CDR3 sequence reads: CASSQPQGSGANVLTF. The CDR3 bases are TGTGCCAGCAGTCAACCACAGGGGTCTGGGGCCAACGTCCTGACTTTC.

The chain is built from TRBV28 and TRBJ2-1; no definite D call. This CDR3 has 16 amino acids. The germline V gene encodes CDR1 MDHEN and CDR2 SYDVKM. The germline V and J ends were trimmed by 3 bases and 6 bases, with 18 bases remaining between them. DNA of the CDR3: TGTGCCAGCAGTTTCGCACCCCCCAAGGGCGGCAATGAGCAGTTCTTC. Its translation: CASSFAPPKGGNEQFF.

This clone was found a few times. The gene calls are TRBV9 and TRBJ2-1; D may match TRBD1 or TRBD2 (6 bases each). The CDR3 length is 15 residues. Germline V gives CDR1 SGDLS, CDR2 YYNGEE. The V gene lost 0 bases and the J gene lost 4 bases, with 11 bases spanning the gap. Here the CDR3 reads CASSVEGGQYNEQFF. CDR3 sequence (DNA): TGTGCCAGCAGCGTAGAGGGGGGCCAATACAATGAGCAGTTCTTC.

V is TRBV27 and J is TRBJ2-6; D is ambiguous. This CDR3 is 14 amino acids long. The ends were cut back, 6 bases at V and 6 bases at J, with 12 bases in the middle. Germline V CDR1 and CDR2: MNHEY, SMNVEV (reference sequence). The CDR3 DNA reads TGTGCCAGCAGACCCCGCCCTGAGGCCAACGTCCTGACTTTC. Encoded protein: CASRPRPEANVLTF.

This chain joins TRBV30 and TRBJ1-5; tentatively, D is TRBD1 (6 bases). Looked up from germline, CDR1 is GTSNPN and CDR2 is SVGIG (reference sequence). The CDR3 extends over 15 amino acids. The V and J ends lost 1 base and 7 bases respectively, with 17 bases between them. The CDR3 coding sequence is TGTGCCTGGAGTGCCCTCACAGGGATGGAGCAGCCCCAGCATTTT. Its translation: CAWSALTGMEQPQHF.

V is TRBV18 and J is TRBJ2-5; D possibly corresponds to TRBD2 (6 bases). Germline V gives CDR1 KGHSH, CDR2 LQKENI. V was cut by 3 bases and J by 5 bases, with 13 bases left in between. The CDR3 totals 14 residues. The CDR3 DNA is TGTGCCAGCTCACCGGTCGGAGGGCCGGAGACCCAGTACTTC. Residues: CASSPVGGPETQYF. Full variable domain (missing parts from reference TRBV18 and TRBJ2-5): NAGVMQNPRHLVRRRGQEARLRCSPMKGHSHVYWYRQLPEEGLKFMVYLQKENIIDESGMPKERFSAEFPKEGPSILRIQQVVRGDSAAYFCASSPVGGPETQYFGPGTRLLVL.

The J gene is TRBJ2-3, the V gene TRBV9; perhaps TRBD2 as D (5 bases). The CDR3 contains 13 residues. In germline, CDR1 is SGDLS, CDR2 YYNGEE. Trimming removed 5 bases from V and 8 bases from J, with 15 bases in between. DNA of the CDR3: TGTGCCAGCAGGCCAGGACTGGCCGGTACGCAGTATTTT. The encoded protein is CASRPGLAGTQYF.

V usage is TRBV10-2 and J usage is TRBJ1-4, with a weak D call TRBD1 (6 bases). V dropped 6 bases and J dropped 5 bases, with 7 bases sitting between them. This CDR3 has 12 amino acids. Per the germline V gene, CDR1 is WSHSY and CDR2 is SAAADI. The CDR3 sequence: CASRTGNEKLFF. The CDR3 nucleotides are TGCGCCAGCAGGACAGGAAATGAAAAACTGTTTTTT.